This record looks at one T cell receptor beta chain sequence and its context. This specimen comes from a study of blood T cell repertoires in COVID-19. Overall study: Acute and convalescent COVID-19 specimens originated in the United States, Italy and Spain. The cDNA or gDNA used as material had been derived from T cells, B-cell-depleted T cells, or PBMCs.

Authors' methods: It was from reference gene primer amplification that nucleated cell counts were estimated. TCRdb keeps only in-frame clones here, not all; method: immunoSEQ multiplex PCR. D and trimming were read from the DNA, whereas the V and J calls and clone size are those reported in that table. This sample has 150,000 to 200,000 clones; approximately 90% occur once, and the top ten carry approximately 24%. Germline CDR1 MNHEY, CDR2 SVGEGT. The CDR3 is 13 residues long. The V end lost 6 bases, the J end lost 4 bases, and 12 bases lay between the germline ends. Specimen: peripheral blood. V and J are TRBV6-2 or TRBV6-3 and TRBJ1-2; D might be TRBD1 (6 bases). This TCR derives from a man aged 55 to 70 with acute or convalescent COVID-19. The CDR3 sequence: CASSQPGAYGYTF. The CDR3 coding sequence is TGTGCCAGCAGCCAGCCAGGGGCCTATGGCTACACCTTC.